Listed below are T cell receptor beta chains from one sample, sequenced in a study of T cells in localized non-small cell lung cancer. This table comes from immunoSEQ multiplex PCR, and its TCRdb copy is limited to in-frame clones, with some not included. In the table there are 1,500 to 2,000 clones, 32% of which are singletons. The sample was lung tumor tissue, taken before any cancer treatment. The receptors derive from a female donor older than 55 with stage I squamous cell lung carcinoma. Both conserved end residues are part of each CDR3. A D gene is named only where the DNA matches it firmly. Only part of the rows carry a size: once, few, many, or a class if the clone is expanded.

>TRBV15|TRBD2|.|TRBJ2-1
TGTGCCACCAGCAGAGTAGGGACTAGCGGGGATGAGCAGTTCTTC
CATSRVGTSGDEQFF
>TRBV19|.|.|TRBJ1-2
TGTGCCAGTGGGGCCGGGGGGCCCTATGGCTACACCTTC
CASGAGGPYGYTF
>TRBV15|TRBD1|.|TRBJ1-1
TGTGCCACCAGCAGAGATCGGGACAGGGGAAACACTGAAGCTTTCTTT
CATSRDRDRGNTEAFF
>TRBV11-3|TRBD1|.|TRBJ1-2
TGTGCCAGCAACTCAGTCCAGACAGGGCCCTATGGCTACACCTTC
CASNSVQTGPYGYTF
>TRBV6-8|TRBD1|few|TRBJ1-1
TGTGCCAGCAGTGACCCCCGACAGGGCGGGCCTGAAGCTTTCTTT
CASSDPRQGGPEAFF
>TRBV6-8|.|.|TRBJ1-2
TGTGCCAGCAGTTACCCTGGGGGGATTGGCTACACCTTC
CASSYPGGIGYTF
>TRBV29-1|TRBD1|.|TRBJ2-3
TGCAGCGTTGACGGGACAGGTAGCACAGATACGCAGTATTTT
CSVDGTGSTDTQYF
>TRBV6-8|.|.|TRBJ1-1
TGTGCCAGCAGTTACCAACCGTTCTCGAACACTGAAGCTTTCTTT
CASSYQPFSNTEAFF
>TRBV28|TRBD1|.|TRBJ2-7
TGTGCCAGCAGTTCACCGACAGGGGGACCCTACGAGCAGTACTTC
CASSSPTGGPYEQYF
>TRBV11-3|TRBD1|.|TRBJ1-1
TGTGCCAGCAGTAAAAGGACAGGGGGCATTGAAGCTTTCTTT
CASSKRTGGIEAFF
>TRBV7-2|TRBD2|.|TRBJ2-5
TGTGCCAGCAGCTTCGGGGGGGAGGAGACCCAGTACTTC
CASSFGGEETQYF
>TRBV28|.|.|TRBJ2-2
TGTGCCAGCAGTTCCCTGTCTGCCGGGGAGCTGTTTTTT
CASSSLSAGELFF
>TRBV9|.|.|TRBJ1-2
TGTGCCAGCAGCGTAGATCCACTGACTAACTATGGCTACACCTTC
CASSVDPLTNYGYTF
>TRBV14|.|.|TRBJ2-7
TGTGCCAGCAGCCAAGAACCCCTCTACGAGCAGTACTTC
CASSQEPLYEQYF
>TRBV28|.|.|TRBJ1-1
TGTGCCAGCAGTCTCCATACCGGGACCACTTCGGCTTTCTTT
CASSLHTGTTSAFF
>TRBV1|.|few|TRBJ2-7
TGCACCAGCAGCCGAGCGGCTACCTACGAGCAGTACTTC
CTSSRAATYEQYF
>TRBV19|.|.|TRBJ2-6
TGTGCCAGTAGTATACCCCGGGGGGCCAACGTCCTGACTTTC
CASSIPRGANVLTF
>TRBV18|TRBD1|once|TRBJ1-6
TGTGCCAGCTCACCACTCGGGGACAGCGAAAATTCACCCCTCCACTTT
CASSPLGDSENSPLHF
>TRBV14|.|.|TRBJ1-1
TGTGCCAGAACAGGACAGATGAACACTGAAGCTTTCTTT
CARTGQMNTEAFF
>TRBV28|TRBD2|.|TRBJ2-3
TGTGCCAGCAGGTGGGGGGTTTGGACTAGCGCTCCTAGCACAGATACGCAGTATTTT
CASRWGVWTSAPSTDTQYF
>TRBV15|.|.|TRBJ1-1
TGTGCCACCAGCAGAGAAGTGGGCCTGAGCACTGAAGCTTTCTTT
CATSREVGLSTEAFF
>TRBV28|.|.|TRBJ1-5
TGTGCCAGCTGCCTAGGGGGGCCTAATCAGCCCCAGCATTTT
CASCLGGPNQPQHF
>TRBV19|.|.|TRBJ1-4
TGTGCCAGTAGTATTACAGGGAAAGGGGCTGAAAAACTGTTTTTT
CASSITGKGAEKLFF
>TRBV15|.|few|TRBJ2-1
TGTGCCACCAGCAGAGGAACGGGACACTACTACAATGAGCAGTTCTTC
CATSRGTGHYYNEQFF
>TRBV11-3|.|few|TRBJ2-7
TGTGCCAGCAGCTTAGATTCTGGGGAACGCTACGAGCAGTACTTC
CASSLDSGERYEQYF
>TRBV5-1|TRBD1|few|TRBJ1-1
TGCGCCAGCAGCTTGGGGGGACAGGGGAGTCTCATGAACACTGAAGCTTTCTTT
CASSLGGQGSLMNTEAFF
>TRBV18|TRBD1|.|TRBJ2-7
TGTGCCAGCTCACCCCTGGGACAGCTGGACTCCGAGCAGTACTTC
CASSPLGQLDSEQYF
>TRBV10-2|TRBD2|few|TRBJ2-7
TGCGCCAGCAATCGCGGGAGCGACTACGAGCAGTACTTC
CASNRGSDYEQYF
>TRBV9|.|.|TRBJ2-3
TGTGCCAGCAGCGTAGGTGGCGATAAAGATACGCAGTATTTT
CASSVGGDKDTQYF
>TRBV9|TRBD2|large|TRBJ2-3
TGTGCCAGCAGCGTGGGAAGCGGGAGTAACGCAGATACGCAGTATTTT
CASSVGSGSNADTQYF
>TRBV10-2|.|few|TRBJ1-5
TGCGCCAGCAGTGATATGACAGTACCCCAGCATTTT
CASSDMTVPQHF
>TRBV6-7|TRBD1|few|TRBJ1-5
TGTGCCAGCAGTTACCGACAGGGAGGTCAGCCCCAGCATTTT
CASSYRQGGQPQHF
>TRBV6-8|.|few|TRBJ1-6
TGTGCCAGCAGTTATTCGAAGGTCGGCAGGGGAGCACCCCTCCACTTT
CASSYSKVGRGAPLHF
>TRBV18|.|.|TRBJ2-1
TGTGCCAGCTCGACAGAGAGCTACAATGAGCAGTTCTTC
CASSTESYNEQFF
>TRBV29-1|TRBD2|.|TRBJ2-7
TGCAGCGTTTCGAGGACTAGCGGGGGTAGGTCCTACGAGCAGTACTTC
CSVSRTSGGRSYEQYF
>TRBV18|TRBD1|.|TRBJ2-6
TGTGCCAGCTCCCTAGGACAGGGTCCTTCTGGGGCCAACGTCCTGACTTTC
CASSLGQGPSGANVLTF
>TRBV6-8|.|few|TRBJ1-3
TGTGCCAGCACCCCGGAGATATCTGGAAACACCATATATTTT
CASTPEISGNTIYF
>TRBV11-3|TRBD1|medium-sized|TRBJ1-1
TGTGCCAGCAGCTTGGGCGAGACAGGGTTGAGCACTGAAGCTTTCTTT
CASSLGETGLSTEAFF
>TRBV28|.|.|TRBJ1-5
TGTGCCAGCAGTCCTCTTTTGGATTATCAGCCCCAGCATTTT
CASSPLLDYQPQHF